This T cell receptor beta chain was recovered during a study of T cells in Graves' hyperthyroidism and ophthalmopathy (dated by TCRdb to the late 2010s). At the level of the whole study: Peripheral blood samples were taken at the time of initial diagnosis, prior to any treatment. A discovery cohort of about a hundred patients, roughly 45 with Graves' ophthalmopathy and about 60 with stable Graves' hyperthyroidism, was used to find distinguishing TCR V-J signatures. Whether ophthalmopathy could be predicted prospectively was tested in an independent validation cohort made up of roughly 19 hyperthyroidism patients plus 17 patients who later progressed to ophthalmopathy. The 100 discovery patients were randomly divided into training and test sets at a 7:3 ratio. In addition, the study compared T-cell repertoires in thyroid tissue and in blood from roughly six Graves' hyperthyroidism patients. Following sampling, methimazole starting at 30 mg daily was given to hyperthyroidism patients, and high-dose intravenous methylprednisolone was given to ophthalmopathy patients. TCR Vbeta CDR3 sequencing of 140 or so peripheral blood samples (over 40 ophthalmopathy, 75 to 80 hyperthyroidism and roughly 17 progressor patients) is reported in the paper. On the study overall, not on this receptor specifically: Sample size was not statistically predetermined, and investigators were not blinded to group allocation. Most expanded thyroid clonotypes (frequency above 0.001) were also detected in blood, suggesting blood repertoires may reflect thyroid immune responses. Ophthalmopathy was separated from stable hyperthyroidism by a 13 V-J signature model, with 87.88% sensitivity and roughly 81% specificity obtained in cross-validation and 80%/75% obtained in testing. In validation, progression to ophthalmopathy was predicted by the model with 65% to 71% sensitivity and roughly 76% specificity, a median of around 6.5 months before onset.

A remark on this clonotype: Its cognate antigen has yet to be identified. Base qualities are not recorded, but no much larger clone differs from it by a single base.

Hyperthyroidism patients were newly diagnosed, had a disease duration of under 2 months, and were aged 18 to 65 years. Exclusion was applied to patients with uncontrolled infections, other autoimmune diseases, pregnancy or lactation. Diagnoses were based on clinical symptoms, serum thyroxine and TRAb, thyroid ultrasound and orbital computed tomography. Blood from progressor patients was drawn when they were first diagnosed with hyperthyroidism, before any ophthalmopathy symptoms appeared. PBMCs were separated from roughly 10 ml of fresh peripheral blood using Ficoll-Paque density gradient centrifugation. Progressor patients were initially diagnosed with Graves' hyperthyroidism and developed ophthalmopathy during follow-up. Total RNA was extracted with Trizol reagent, and quality was checked on an Agilent 2100 Bioanalyzer. The TCR beta CDR3 regions were amplified from the RNA transcripts. A first-round RT-PCR of the TCR CDR3 used the HTBI primer set with the Qiagen OneStep RT-PCR kit. Libraries were constructed in a second round of multiplex PCR, after which size selection and purification were performed. The libraries were sequenced on an Illumina HiSeq2000 using paired-end 100 bp reads. The paper's data handling went like this. SOAPnuke was used to process the raw data, throwing out any read that contained adapters or uncalled bases, had a mean Phred below 15, or lacked an exact constant-primer or identifier match. High-quality paired reads were merged with COPE v1.2.5, and unique nucleotide sequences were defined as clonotypes. MiTCR v1.1 was used to align the clonotypes against IMGT TRBV, TRBD and TRBJ reference segments. The analysis included only V-J combinations with a frequency above 0.0001, which together covered roughly 99% of the repertoires. The TCS score was defined as F50 (clonal expansion) divided by E x V (chaos), with BLOSUM62-based TCRdist calculated between CDR3 peptides within each V-J. Welch's t-statistics and random forest reduced 500 to 550 V-J features to about 13, which were used in a naive Bayes classifier (R e1071). In TCRdb, the public reads were trimmed at Q25 with fastp and aligned with MiXCR, with productive beta chains retained. For every CDR3 protein sequence, its rows merge into one entry that carries the most common genes and DNA. The V and J calls follow TCRdb's processing rather than the paper's. For this sample there are fewer than 650,000 distinct CDR3 sequences; roughly 13% appear just once. The ten largest clones take up more than 5% of the sample.

CDR1 is given as MNHEY and CDR2 as SVGEGT, both from the germline V gene. From the cysteine through the phenylalanine, the CDR3 covers 13 amino acids. Only the CDR3 portion is preserved as DNA: 39 bases, with reading frame beginning at the first base. V was cut back by 1 base and J by 13 bases, leaving a gap of 11 bases between them. The chain couples TRBV6-2 or TRBV6-3 to TRBJ1-6; the D segment could be TRBD1, given 5 matching bases. This TCR derives from a woman aged 30 to 39 with Graves' hyperthyroidism that later progressed to Graves' ophthalmopathy. The source material was blood. The CDR3 is CASSYFGGVPLHF. DNA sequence: TGTGCCAGCAGTTACTTCGGGGGAGTTCCCCTCCACTTT.